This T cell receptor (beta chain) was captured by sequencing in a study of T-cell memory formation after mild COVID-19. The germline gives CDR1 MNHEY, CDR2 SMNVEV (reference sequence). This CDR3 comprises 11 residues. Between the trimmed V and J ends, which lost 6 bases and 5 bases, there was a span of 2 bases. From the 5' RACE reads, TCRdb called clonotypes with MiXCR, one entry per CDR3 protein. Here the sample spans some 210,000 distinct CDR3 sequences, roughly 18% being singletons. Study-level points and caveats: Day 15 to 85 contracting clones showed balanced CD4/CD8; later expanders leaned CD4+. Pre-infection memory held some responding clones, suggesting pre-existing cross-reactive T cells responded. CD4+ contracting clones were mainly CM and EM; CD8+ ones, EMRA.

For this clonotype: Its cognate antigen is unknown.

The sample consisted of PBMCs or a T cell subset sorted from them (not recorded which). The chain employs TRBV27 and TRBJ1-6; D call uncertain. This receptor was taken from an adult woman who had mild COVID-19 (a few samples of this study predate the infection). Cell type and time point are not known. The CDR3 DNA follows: TGTGCCAGCAGGAATAATTCACCCCTCCACTTT. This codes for CASRNNSPLHF.